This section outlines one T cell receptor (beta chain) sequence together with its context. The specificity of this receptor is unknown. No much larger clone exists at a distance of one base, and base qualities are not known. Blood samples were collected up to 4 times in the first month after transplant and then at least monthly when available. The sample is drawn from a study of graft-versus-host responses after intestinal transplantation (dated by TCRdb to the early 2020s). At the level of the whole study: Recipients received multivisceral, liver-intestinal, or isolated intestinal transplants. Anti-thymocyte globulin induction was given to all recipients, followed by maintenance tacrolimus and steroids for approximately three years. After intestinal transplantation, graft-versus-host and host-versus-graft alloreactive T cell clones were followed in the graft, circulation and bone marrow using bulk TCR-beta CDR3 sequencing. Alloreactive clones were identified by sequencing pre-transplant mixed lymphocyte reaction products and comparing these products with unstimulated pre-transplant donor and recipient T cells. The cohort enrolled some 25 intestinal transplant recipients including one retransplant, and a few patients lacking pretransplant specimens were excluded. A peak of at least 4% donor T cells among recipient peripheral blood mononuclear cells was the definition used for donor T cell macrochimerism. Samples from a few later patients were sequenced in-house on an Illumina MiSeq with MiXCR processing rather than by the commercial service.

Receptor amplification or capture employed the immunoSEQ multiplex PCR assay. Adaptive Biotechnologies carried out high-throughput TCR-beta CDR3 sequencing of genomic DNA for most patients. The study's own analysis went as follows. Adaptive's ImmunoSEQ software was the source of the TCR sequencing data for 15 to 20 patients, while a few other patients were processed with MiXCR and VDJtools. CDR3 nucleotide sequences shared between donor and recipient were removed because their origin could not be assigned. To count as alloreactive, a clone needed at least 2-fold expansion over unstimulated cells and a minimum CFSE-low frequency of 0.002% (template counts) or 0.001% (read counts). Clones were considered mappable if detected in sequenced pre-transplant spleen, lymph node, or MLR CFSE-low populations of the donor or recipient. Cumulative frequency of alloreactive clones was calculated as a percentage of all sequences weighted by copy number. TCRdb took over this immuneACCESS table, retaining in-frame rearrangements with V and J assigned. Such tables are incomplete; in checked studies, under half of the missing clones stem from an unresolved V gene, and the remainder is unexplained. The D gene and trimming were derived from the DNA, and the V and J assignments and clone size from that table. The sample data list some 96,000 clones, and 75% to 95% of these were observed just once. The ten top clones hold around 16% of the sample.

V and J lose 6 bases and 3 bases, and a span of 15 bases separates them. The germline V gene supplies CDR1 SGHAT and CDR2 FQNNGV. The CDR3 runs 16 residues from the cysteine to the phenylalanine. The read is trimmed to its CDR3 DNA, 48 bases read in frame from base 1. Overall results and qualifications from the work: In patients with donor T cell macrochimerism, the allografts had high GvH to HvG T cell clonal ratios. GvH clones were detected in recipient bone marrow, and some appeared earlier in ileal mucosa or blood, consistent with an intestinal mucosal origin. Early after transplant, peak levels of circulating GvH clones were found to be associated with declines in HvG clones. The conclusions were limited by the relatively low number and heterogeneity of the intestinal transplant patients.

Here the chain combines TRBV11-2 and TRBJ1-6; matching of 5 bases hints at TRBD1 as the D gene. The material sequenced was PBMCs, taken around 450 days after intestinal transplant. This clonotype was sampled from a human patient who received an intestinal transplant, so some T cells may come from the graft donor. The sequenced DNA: TGTGCCAGCAGTTCCCCGAGGGGAGGCTATAATTCACCCCTCCACTTT. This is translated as CASSSPRGGYNSPLHF.